This record covers a single TCR beta chain. The antigen is undetermined. Preparation of the TCRbeta library was carried out with unique molecular identifiers. TCRdb re-called the PCR reads with MiXCR, one entry per CDR3 protein. The sample carries approximately 270,000 distinct CDR3 sequences, more than 20% recorded once. This record belongs to a study of T-cell reconstitution after alpha-beta-depleted transplantation in children. This CDR3 comprises 14 residues. V lost 2 bases and J 4 bases, leaving 11 bases between the germline ends. Findings and caveats of the study: By about two months after transplant, alpha-beta T cells reportedly arose from several hundred graft clones that had expanded.

The sequence was obtained from a female patient aged 2-15 years who had a stem cell transplant for congenital amegakaryocytic thrombocytopenia, so the T cells may come from the graft donor. This sequence joins TRBV12-3 or TRBV12-4 and TRBJ2-5, with D possibly matching TRBD2 (5 bases). Sequenced material: PBMCs, mostly from graft donor cells, taken 360 days after TCRalphabeta/CD19-depleted stem cell transplant. The CDR3 loop reads CASSLTAARETQYF. In DNA form, the CDR3 reads TGTGCCAGCAGTTTAACAGCGGCTCGAGAGACCCAGTACTTC.